Listed below are T cell receptor beta chains from one sample, sequenced in a study of CD8 T cells in Susac syndrome. One entry per CDR3 protein results from TCRdb running MiXCR on the immunoSEQ multiplex PCR reads. The sample has roughly 140,000 distinct CDR3 sequences; approximately 95% are singletons. The sample comprised CD4+ T cells from PBMCs. The origin of the receptors is a human donor with Susac syndrome. Both conserved end residues are part of each CDR3. A D gene is named only where the DNA matches it firmly. Size tells how often a clone was seen (once, few, many) or the class of an expanded clone, and some rows leave it out.

-	-	TRBJ1-4	TRBV7-9	TGTGCCAGCAGCTACCAGGGGATTAATGAAAAACTGTTTTTT	CASSYQGINEKLFF
TRBD2	-	TRBJ2-7	TRBV20-1	TGCAGTGCTAGACCCGGACTAGCGTCCTACGAGCAGTACTTC	CSARPGLASYEQYF
TRBD1	-	TRBJ2-5	TRBV7-2	TGTGCCAGCAGCTTAGCCACAGGGGGACGGTACTTC	CASSLATGGRYF
TRBD1	-	TRBJ1-6	TRBV2	TGTGCCAGCATCCTGGACAGGGTTGGAAATTCACCCCTCCACTTT	CASILDRVGNSPLHF
-	-	TRBJ2-2	TRBV19	TGTGCCAGCGTACCGACCTTCGGCTACACCGGGGAGCTGTTTTTT	CASVPTFGYTGELFF
-	-	TRBJ1-1	TRBV3-1	TGTGCCAGCAGCCAAGGGCCAAAAGGGAACACTGAAGCTTTCTTT	CASSQGPKGNTEAFF
-	-	TRBJ2-1	TRBV29-1	TGCAGCGTTGAAGACGGGACTAATGAGCAGTTCTTC	CSVEDGTNEQFF
TRBD1	-	TRBJ1-2	TRBV29-1	TGCAGCGTTGATGGGACAGGGGGAATTTCGGCTGGCTACACCTTC	CSVDGTGGISAGYTF
-	-	TRBJ2-3	TRBV14	TGTGCCAGCAGCCAAGAAAGGCAGGGGCTGGCTACGCAGTATTTT	CASSQERQGLATQYF
-	once	TRBJ2-7	TRBV25-1	TGTGCCAGCAGTGACCGGGTCCAGGGACCCTCCTACGAGCAGTACTTC	CASSDRVQGPSYEQYF
-	-	TRBJ1-1	TRBV14	TGTGCCAGCAGCCCGGCGGGGCGGTACACTGAAGCTTTCTTT	CASSPAGRYTEAFF
-	-	TRBJ1-2	TRBV19	TGTGCCAGTAGTCCTCACCGGCCACAGTTCTATGGCTACACCTTC	CASSPHRPQFYGYTF
-	-	TRBJ2-1	TRBV5-4	TGTGCCAGCAGCCCGGACAGTACCACTCTAAGTGAGCAGTTCTTC	CASSPDSTTLSEQFF
-	-	TRBJ1-1	TRBV2	TGTGCCAGCAGCCTCACAAGGTCCCTGATTACTGAAGCTTTCTTT	CASSLTRSLITEAFF
-	-	TRBJ2-2	TRBV4-1	TGCGCCAGCAGGGAAACAGGAGTACGCCGGGACACCGGGGAGCTGTTTTTT	CASRETGVRRDTGELFF
TRBD1	-	TRBJ2-7	TRBV6-2/TRBV6-3	TGTGCCAGCAGACCGGACAGGGGCTCCTACGAGCAGTACTTC	CASRPDRGSYEQYF
-	-	TRBJ1-1	TRBV12-5	TGTGCTAGTGGTTTAGAGGGGTTCACTGAAGCTTTCTTT	CASGLEGFTEAFF
TRBD2	-	TRBJ2-2	TRBV28	TGTGCCAGCCTTCGGACTAGGAACACCGGGGAGCTGTTTTTT	CASLRTRNTGELFF
TRBD1	-	TRBJ1-5	TRBV20-1	TGCAGTGCTAGAGAAACACAGGGGGATCAGCCCCAGCATTTT	CSARETQGDQPQHF
-	-	TRBJ2-7	TRBV25-1	TGTGCCAGCAGTGAAAATATAAGAGTTTCCCACGAGCAGTACTTC	CASSENIRVSHEQYF
TRBD1	-	TRBJ2-3	TRBV7-9	TGTGCCAGCAGCCCACAGGGGGATACGCAGTATTTT	CASSPQGDTQYF
-	-	TRBJ2-3	TRBV28	TGTGCCAGCAGTTCTAGGTCGGATACGCAGTATTTT	CASSSRSDTQYF
-	once	TRBJ2-6	TRBV19	TGTGCCAGCGCGTGGGACTCTGGGGCCAACGTCCTGACTTTC	CASAWDSGANVLTF
-	-	TRBJ1-1	TRBV7-8	TGTGCCAGCAGCCGAGCGGGGAGGGACACTGAAGCTTTCTTT	CASSRAGRDTEAFF
TRBD2	-	TRBJ2-1	TRBV18	TGTGCCAGCTCACCACTAGGACTAGCGGGAGCGGGAGAGCAGTTCTTC	CASSPLGLAGAGEQFF
-	-	TRBJ1-2	TRBV20-1	TGCAGTGCTAACCCTGACTCCCCTCAGGACTATGGCTACACCTTC	CSANPDSPQDYGYTF
TRBD1	-	TRBJ2-1	TRBV5-1	TGCGCCAGCAAGGTGGGACAGGGAGTTTCCAATGAGCAGTTCTTC	CASKVGQGVSNEQFF
-	-	TRBJ1-1	TRBV6-1	TGTGCCAGCAGTGAGACCGGGACATTGAACACTGAAGCTTTCTTT	CASSETGTLNTEAFF
-	-	TRBJ2-1	TRBV7-9	TGTGCCAGCAGCTTCACCTGGAATGAGCAGTTCTTC	CASSFTWNEQFF
TRBD1	-	TRBJ1-2	TRBV29-1	TGCAGCGTCACAGGGGGCTCGGACTACACCTTC	CSVTGGSDYTF
-	-	TRBJ1-1	TRBV20-1	TGCAGTGCTAGTGGGGGAGGCGCTGAAGCTTTCTTT	CSASGGGAEAFF